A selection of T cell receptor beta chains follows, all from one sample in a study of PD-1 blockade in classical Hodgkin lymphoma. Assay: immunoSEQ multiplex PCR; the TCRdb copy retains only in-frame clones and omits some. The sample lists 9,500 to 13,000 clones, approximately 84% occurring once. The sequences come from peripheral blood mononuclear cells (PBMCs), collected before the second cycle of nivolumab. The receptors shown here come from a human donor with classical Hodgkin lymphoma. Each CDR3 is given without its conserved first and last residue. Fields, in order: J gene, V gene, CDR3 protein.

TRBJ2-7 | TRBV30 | AWRHVGVPYEQY
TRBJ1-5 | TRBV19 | ASSTLLQRSNQPQH
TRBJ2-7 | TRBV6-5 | ASSYAINGYEQY
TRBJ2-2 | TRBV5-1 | ASSLTTGMTGELF
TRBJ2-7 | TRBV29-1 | SVVLFAGAYEQY
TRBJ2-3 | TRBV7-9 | ASSPLTSGSLTDTQY
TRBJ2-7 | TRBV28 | ASSLGVQGVYPYEQY
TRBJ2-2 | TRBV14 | ASSQVGLAGELF
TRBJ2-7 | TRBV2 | ASSDILEGQY
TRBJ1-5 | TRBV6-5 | ASSSTGVQSPQH
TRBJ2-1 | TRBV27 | ASSLRGELAPINEQF
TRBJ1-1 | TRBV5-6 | ASSLTPGQGRSEAF
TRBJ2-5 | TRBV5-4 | ASSLAGGGIQETQY
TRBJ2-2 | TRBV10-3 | AISGLPGGELF
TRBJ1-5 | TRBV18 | ASSRLNQPQH
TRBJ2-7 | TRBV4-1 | ASSQRGSGPYEQY
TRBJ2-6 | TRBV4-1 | ASSRIPSGTFSGANVLT
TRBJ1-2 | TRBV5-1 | ASSWDRAGYT
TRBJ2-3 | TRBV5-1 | ASSLVGLAGELDTQY
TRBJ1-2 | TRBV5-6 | ASSLEGGRYYGYT
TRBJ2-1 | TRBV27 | ASSPGAGTRSGYNEQF
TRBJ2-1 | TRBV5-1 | ASSLAVSSYNEQF
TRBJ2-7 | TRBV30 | AWVTGGYEQY
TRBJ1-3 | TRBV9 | ASSDHSGNTIY
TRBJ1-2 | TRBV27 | ASSFRAGAYGYT
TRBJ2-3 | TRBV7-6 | ASSFGIRDTQY
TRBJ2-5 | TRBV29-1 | SVEIEQGNQETQY
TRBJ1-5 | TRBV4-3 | ASSQAWALNQPQH
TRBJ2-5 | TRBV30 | AWSGGGLMTQY
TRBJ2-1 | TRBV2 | ASSEWRALF
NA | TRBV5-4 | ASSPANGPYEQY
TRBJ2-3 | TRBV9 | ASSASGPRQLAGAIDTQY
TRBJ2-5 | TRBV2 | ASSERVAGADRTQY
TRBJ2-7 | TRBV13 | ASSPSGGPLNEQY
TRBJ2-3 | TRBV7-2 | ASKRTSYNPSTDTQY
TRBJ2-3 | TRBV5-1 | ASSTLPTDTQY
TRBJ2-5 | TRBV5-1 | ASSLWGAGETQY
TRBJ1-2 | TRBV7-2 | ASSVWDRGVYGYT
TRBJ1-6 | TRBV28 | ASSLSRAQGSPLH
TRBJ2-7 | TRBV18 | ASSPNQGFAYEQY
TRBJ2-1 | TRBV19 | ASSPGQGYNEQF
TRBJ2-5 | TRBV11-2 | ASSFTSETQY
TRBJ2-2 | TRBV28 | ASKGRSNTGELF
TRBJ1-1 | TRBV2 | ASRDDRGDTEAF
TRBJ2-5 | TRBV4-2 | ASSQGVGAPETQY
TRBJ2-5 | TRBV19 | ASKKTGVVETQY
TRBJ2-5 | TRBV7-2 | ASSYGLAPEETQY
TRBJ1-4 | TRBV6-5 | ASSSSPAGKEKLF
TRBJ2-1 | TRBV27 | ASRLEVGGWNEQF
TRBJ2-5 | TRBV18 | ASSPGGRETQY
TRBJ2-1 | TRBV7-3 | ASSANYNEQF
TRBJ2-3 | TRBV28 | ASSLLVGLQLLGDTDTQY